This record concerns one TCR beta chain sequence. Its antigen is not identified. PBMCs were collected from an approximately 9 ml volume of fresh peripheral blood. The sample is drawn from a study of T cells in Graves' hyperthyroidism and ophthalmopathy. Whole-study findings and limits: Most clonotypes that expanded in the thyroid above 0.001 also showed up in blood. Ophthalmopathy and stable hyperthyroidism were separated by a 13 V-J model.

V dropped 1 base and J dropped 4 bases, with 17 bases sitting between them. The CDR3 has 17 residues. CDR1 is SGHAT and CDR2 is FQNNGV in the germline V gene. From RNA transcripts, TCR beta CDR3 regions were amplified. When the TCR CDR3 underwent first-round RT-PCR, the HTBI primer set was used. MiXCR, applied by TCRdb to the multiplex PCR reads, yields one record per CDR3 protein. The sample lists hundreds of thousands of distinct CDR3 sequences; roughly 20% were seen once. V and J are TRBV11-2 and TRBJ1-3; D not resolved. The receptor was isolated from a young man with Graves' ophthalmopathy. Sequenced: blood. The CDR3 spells CASSLGAPGGLGNTIYF. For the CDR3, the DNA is TGTGCCAGCAGCTTAGGCGCCCCTGGAGGGCTCGGAAACACCATATATTTT.